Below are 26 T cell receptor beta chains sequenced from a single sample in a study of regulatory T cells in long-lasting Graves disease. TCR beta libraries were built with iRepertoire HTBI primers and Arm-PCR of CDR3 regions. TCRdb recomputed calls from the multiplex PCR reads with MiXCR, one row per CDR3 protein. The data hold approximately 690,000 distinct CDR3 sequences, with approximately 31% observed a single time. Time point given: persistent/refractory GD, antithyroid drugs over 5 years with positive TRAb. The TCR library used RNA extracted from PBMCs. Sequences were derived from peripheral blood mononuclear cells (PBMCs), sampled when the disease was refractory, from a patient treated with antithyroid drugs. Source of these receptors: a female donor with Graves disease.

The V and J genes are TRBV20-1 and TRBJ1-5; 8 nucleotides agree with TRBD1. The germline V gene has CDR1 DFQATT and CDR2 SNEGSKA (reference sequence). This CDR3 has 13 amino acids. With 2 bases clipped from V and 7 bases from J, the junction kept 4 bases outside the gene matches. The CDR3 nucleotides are TGCAGTGCTAGAACAGGGGGTCAGCAGCCCCAGCATTTT. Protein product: CSARTGGQQPQHF.

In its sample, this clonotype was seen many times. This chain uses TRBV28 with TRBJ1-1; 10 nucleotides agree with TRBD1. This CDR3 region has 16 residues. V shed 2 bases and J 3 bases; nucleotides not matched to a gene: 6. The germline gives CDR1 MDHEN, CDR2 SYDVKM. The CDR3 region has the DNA TGTGCCAGCAGTTTAGGGACAGGGGCCCGTTACACTGAAGCTTTCTTT. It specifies CASSLGTGARYTEAFF.

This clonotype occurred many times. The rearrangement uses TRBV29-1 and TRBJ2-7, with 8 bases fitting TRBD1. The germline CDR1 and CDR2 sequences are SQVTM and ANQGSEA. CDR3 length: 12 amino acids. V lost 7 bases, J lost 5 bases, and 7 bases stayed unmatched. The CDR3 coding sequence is TGCAGCGCTGTACAGGGGGTTGACGAGCAGTACTTC. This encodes CSAVQGVDEQYF.

The CDR3 DNA reads as TGCGCCAGCAGCTCCTTGACAGGCGACGCTGGCTACACCTTC. It is translated as CASSSLTGDAGYTF. This sequence joins TRBV5-1 and TRBJ1-2; a weak D match, TRBD1 (6 bases). CDR3 length: 14 residues. Trimming removed 3 bases at V and 7 bases at J, with 16 bases between. The germline gives CDR1 SGHRS, CDR2 YFSETQ.

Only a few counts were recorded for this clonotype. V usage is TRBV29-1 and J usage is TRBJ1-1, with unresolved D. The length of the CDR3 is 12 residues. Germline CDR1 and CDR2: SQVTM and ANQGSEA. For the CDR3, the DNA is TGCAGGCTACGGAAGATGAACACTGAAGCTTTCTTT. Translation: CRLRKMNTEAFF.

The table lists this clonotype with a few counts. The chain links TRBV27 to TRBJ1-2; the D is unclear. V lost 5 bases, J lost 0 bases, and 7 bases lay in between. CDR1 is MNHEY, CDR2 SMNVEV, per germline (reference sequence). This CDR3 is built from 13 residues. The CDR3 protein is CASSPLTNYGYTF. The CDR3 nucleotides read TGTGCCAGCAGTCCCCTGACTAACTATGGCTACACCTTC.

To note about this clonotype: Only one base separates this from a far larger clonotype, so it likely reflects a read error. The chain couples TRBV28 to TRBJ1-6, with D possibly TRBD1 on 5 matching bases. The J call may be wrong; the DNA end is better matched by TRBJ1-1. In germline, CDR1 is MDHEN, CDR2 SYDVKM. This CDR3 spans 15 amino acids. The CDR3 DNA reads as TGTGCCAGCAGCCCCCCCGAGGGGCTCGTCGCTGAAGCTTTCTTT. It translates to CASSPPEGLVAEAFF.

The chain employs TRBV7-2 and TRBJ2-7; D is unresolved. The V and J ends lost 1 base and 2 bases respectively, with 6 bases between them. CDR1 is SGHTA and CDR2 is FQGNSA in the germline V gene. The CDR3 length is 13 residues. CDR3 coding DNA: TGTGCCAGCAGCTTAGGTATACCCTACGAGCAGTACTTC. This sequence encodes CASSLGIPYEQYF.

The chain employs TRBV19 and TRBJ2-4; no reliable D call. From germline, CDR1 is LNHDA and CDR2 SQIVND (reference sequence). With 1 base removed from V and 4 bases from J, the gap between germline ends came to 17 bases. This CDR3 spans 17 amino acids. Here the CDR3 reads CASSIAPSELWKNIQYF. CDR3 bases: TGTGCCAGTAGTATAGCCCCCTCAGAATTGTGGAAAAACATTCAGTACTTC.

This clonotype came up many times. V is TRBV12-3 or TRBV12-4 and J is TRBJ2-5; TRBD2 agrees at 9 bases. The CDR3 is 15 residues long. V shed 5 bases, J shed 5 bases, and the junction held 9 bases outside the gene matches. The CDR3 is CASSLGLAPGETQYF. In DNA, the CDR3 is TGTGCCAGCAGTCTGGGACTAGCCCCCGGGGAGACCCAGTACTTC.

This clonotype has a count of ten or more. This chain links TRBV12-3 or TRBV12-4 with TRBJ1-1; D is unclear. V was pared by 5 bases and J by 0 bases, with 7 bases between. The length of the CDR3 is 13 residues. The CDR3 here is CASSPFVNTEAFF. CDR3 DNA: TGTGCCAGCAGTCCCTTTGTGAACACTGAAGCTTTCTTT.

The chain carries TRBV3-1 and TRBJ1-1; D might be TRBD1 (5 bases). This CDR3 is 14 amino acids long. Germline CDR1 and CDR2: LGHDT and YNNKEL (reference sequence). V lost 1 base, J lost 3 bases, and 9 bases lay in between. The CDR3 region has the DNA TGTGCCAGCAGCCAAGGGGCAGGGCACACTGAAGCTTTCTTT. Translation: CASSQGAGHTEAFF.

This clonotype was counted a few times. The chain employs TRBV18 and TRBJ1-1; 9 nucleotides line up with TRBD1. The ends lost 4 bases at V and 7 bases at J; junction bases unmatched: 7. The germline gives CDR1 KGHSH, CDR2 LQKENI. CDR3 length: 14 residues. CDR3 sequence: CASSRGGQGYEAFF. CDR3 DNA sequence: TGTGCCAGCTCACGGGGGGGACAGGGTTATGAAGCTTTCTTT.

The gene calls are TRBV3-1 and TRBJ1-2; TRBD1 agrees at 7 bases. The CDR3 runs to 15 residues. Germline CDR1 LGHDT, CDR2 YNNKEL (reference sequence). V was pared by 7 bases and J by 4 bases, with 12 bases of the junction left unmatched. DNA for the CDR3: TGTGCCAGCAATAATACGACAGGGCCTTTCTATGGCTACACCTTC. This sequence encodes CASNNTTGPFYGYTF.

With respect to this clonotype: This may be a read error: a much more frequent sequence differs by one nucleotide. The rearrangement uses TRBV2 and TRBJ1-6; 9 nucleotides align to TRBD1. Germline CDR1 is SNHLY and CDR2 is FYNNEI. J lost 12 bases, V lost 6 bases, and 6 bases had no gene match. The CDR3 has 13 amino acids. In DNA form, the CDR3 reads TGTGCCAGCAGGATGACAGGGGGAGAACCCCTCCACTTT. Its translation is CASRMTGGEPLHF.

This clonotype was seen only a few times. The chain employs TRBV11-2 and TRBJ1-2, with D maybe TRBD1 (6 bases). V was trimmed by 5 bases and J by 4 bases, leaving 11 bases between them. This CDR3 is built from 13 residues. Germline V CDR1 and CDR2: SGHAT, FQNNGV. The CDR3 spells CASSLRDTYGYTF. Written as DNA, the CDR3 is TGTGCCAGCAGCCTCCGGGACACCTATGGCTACACCTTC.

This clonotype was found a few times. CDR3 in amino acids: CASRLATAYEQYF. The CDR3 bases are TGTGCCAGCAGGCTAGCGACGGCCTACGAGCAGTACTTC. The rearrangement uses TRBV6-2 or TRBV6-3 and TRBJ2-7; possible D gene TRBD2, 6 bases. The CDR3 covers 13 residues. Trimming shortened V by 6 bases and J by 2 bases, and 11 bases separated the two germline ends. The germline CDR1 and CDR2 sequences are MNHEY and SVGEGT.

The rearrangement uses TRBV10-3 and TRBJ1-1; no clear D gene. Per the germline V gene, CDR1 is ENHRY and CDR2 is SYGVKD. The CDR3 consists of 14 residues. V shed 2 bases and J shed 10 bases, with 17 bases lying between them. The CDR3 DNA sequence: TGTGCCATCAGTGAGGTTTTATACAGTAGTGGAGCTTTCTTT. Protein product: CAISEVLYSSGAFF.

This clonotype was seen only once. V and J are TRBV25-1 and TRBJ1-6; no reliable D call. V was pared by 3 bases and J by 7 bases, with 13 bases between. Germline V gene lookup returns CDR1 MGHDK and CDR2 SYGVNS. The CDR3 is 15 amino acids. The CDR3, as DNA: TGTGCCAGCAGTGATGTTGTCACGAGAAATTCACCCCTCCACTTT. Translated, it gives CASSDVVTRNSPLHF.

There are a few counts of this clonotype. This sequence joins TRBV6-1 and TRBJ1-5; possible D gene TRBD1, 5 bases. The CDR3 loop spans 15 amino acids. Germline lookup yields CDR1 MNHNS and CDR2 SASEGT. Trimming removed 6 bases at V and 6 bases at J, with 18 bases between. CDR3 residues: CASSHPGTGGQPQHF. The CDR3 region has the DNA TGTGCCAGCAGCCACCCAGGGACTGGCGGTCAGCCCCAGCATTTT.

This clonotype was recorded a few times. The CDR3 sequence: CASSLTDSSNQPQHF. The CDR3 DNA reads TGCGCCAGCAGCCTCACCGACAGTAGCAATCAGCCCCAGCATTTT. The chain joins TRBV5-1 to TRBJ1-5; D might be TRBD1 (5 bases). Per germline, CDR1 SGHRS and CDR2 YFSETQ. V was clipped by 4 bases and J by 0 bases, with 11 bases between them. The CDR3 loop spans 15 amino acids. The whole variable domain, filled in from reference TRBV5-1 and TRBJ1-5, reads KAGVTQTPRYLIKTRGQQVTLSCSPISGHRSVSWYQQTPGQGLQFLFEYFSETQRNKGNFPGRFSGRQFSNSRSEMNVSTLELGDSALYLCASSLTDSSNQPQHFGDGTRLSIL.

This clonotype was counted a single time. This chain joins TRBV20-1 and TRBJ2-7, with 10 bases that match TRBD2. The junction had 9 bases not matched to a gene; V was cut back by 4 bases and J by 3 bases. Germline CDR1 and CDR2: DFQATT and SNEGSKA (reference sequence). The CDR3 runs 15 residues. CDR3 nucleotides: TGCAGTGCTAACCTCTTAGCGGGAGGATTCTACGAGCAGTACTTC. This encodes CSANLLAGGFYEQYF.

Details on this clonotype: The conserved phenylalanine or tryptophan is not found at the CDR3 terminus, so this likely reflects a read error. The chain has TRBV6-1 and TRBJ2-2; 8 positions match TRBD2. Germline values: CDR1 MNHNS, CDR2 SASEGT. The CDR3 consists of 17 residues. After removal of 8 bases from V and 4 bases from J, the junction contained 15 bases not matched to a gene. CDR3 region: CASPSEEREPSTGELFS. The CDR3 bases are TGTGCCAGCCCCTCGGAGGAGCGGGAGCCTTCCACCGGGGAGCTGTTTTCT.

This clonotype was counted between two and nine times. The CDR3: CASSSLGNATNEKLFF. The CDR3 nucleotides read TGTGCCAGCAGCTCCCTGGGGAATGCAACTAATGAAAAACTGTTTTTT. This chain uses TRBV13 with TRBJ1-4; D not resolved. V was cut by 4 bases and J by 0 bases, with 12 bases left in between. This CDR3 comprises 16 residues. The V gene's germline CDR1 is PRHDT and CDR2 FYEKMQ (reference sequence).

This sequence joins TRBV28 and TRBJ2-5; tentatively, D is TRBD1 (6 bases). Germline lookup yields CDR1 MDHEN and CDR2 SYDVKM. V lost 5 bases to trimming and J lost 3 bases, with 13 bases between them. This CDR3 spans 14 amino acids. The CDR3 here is CASSATGTKETQYF. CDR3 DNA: TGTGCCAGCAGTGCAACCGGGACAAAAGAGACCCAGTACTTC.

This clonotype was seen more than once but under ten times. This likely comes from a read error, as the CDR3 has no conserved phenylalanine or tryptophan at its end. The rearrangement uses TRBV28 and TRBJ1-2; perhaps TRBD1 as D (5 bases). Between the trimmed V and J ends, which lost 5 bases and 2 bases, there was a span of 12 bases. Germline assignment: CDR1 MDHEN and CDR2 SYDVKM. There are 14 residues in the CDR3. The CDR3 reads CASSLLQANYGYTY. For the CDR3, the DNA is TGTGCCAGCAGTCTCCTACAGGCGAACTATGGCTACACCTAC.